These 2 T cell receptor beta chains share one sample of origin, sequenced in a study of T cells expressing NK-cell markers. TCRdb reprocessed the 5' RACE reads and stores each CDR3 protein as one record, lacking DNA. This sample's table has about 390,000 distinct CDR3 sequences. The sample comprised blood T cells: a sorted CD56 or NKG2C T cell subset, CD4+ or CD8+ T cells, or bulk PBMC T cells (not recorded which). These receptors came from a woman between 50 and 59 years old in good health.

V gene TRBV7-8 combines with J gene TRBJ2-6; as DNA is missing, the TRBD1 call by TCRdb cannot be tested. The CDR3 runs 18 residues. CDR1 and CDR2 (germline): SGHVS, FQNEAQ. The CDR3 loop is CASSLLRQGTSGANVLTF.

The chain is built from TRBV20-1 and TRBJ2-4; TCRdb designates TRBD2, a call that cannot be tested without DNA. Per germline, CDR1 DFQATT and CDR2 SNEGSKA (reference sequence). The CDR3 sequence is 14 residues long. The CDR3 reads CSAGLLAGKNIQYF.